This TCR beta chain was captured by sequencing in a study of blood T cells in healthy people across ages (dated by TCRdb to the mid-2010s). For context, the study as a whole: In model experiments, roughly one uniquely barcoded TCR beta cDNA molecule per two T cells was captured by template switching. Using deep sequencing normalized with unique cDNA molecular identifiers, the study measured how TCR beta repertoire diversity changes with age. The donors were divided into four age groups: young (average 16 years), middle-aged (under 40), aged (approximately 62) and long-lived (nearly 85). To avoid experimental bias, donors of different ages were distributed randomly across sequencing lanes. Two additional independent replicas of 1 million unique cDNA reads from the same blood draw were analyzed for two donors (one aged 18 to 29 and one aged 80 or older).

Inclusive of the bounding cysteine and phenylalanine, the CDR3 is 13 residues long. The only DNA kept is the CDR3, 39 bases in frame from the first base. Unmatched junction bases come to 4, with V trimmed by 6 bases and J by 5 bases. For CDR1 and CDR2, the germline V gene lists SGHTA and FQGNSA. Broad study findings and their caveats: Donor CMV infection status was unknown, potentially confounding age-related changes in expanded clonotypes. Compared with the aged group, more naive CD4+ T cells, fewer expanded clones and increased TCR diversity were shown by the long-lived group, suggesting age selection. Since profiling was done on bulk unsorted PBMCs, naive and antigen-experienced compartments could not be conclusively compared. As age increased, observed TCR beta diversity per million T cells dropped in a roughly linear way, and a significant reduction was already evident by age 40. Observed TCR beta diversity correlated strongly with the percentage of naive T cells measured by flow cytometry. Estimates of total diversity based on one million sequenced T cells were regarded as lower bounds and as underestimates.

The donors were around 39 Caucasian individuals from Russia, aged 6 to 90 years, who were systemically healthy. Approximately 9.7 milliliters of peripheral blood were drawn from each donor into EDTA-treated Vacutainer tubes. Ficoll-Paque density-gradient centrifugation was used to isolate PBMCs, with at least 7 million obtained per sample. Total RNA was extracted from PBMCs with Trizol reagent, with at least 5 micrograms obtained per sample. For every donor, flow cytometry on a PBMC aliquot measured the percentage of naive CD45RAhigh/CD27high T cells. This clonotype occurred many times. There is no known antigen for this receptor. Base qualities are not recorded, but no much larger clone differs from it by a single base. The library came from 5' RACE. TCRdb lists the instrument as Illumina HiSeq 2500. A second PCR of 7 to 11 cycles was run with a J-beta primer mix and a sample-barcoded 5' primer. Each TCR beta cDNA molecule received a unique molecular identifier from a template-switch 5' adaptor carrying 12 random nucleotides. Each sample yielded at least 2.5 million CDR3-containing paired-end reads. The Mint cDNA synthesis kit, primed by a TRBC-specific oligonucleotide, was used to synthesize first-strand cDNA from all RNA. Following uracil-DNA glycosylase treatment, all cDNA underwent a first 18-cycle PCR with the universal primers M1SS and BC2_uni_R. The source study handled its data this way. For normalization, 1 million high-quality reads were randomly selected from each sample, with every read carrying a distinct molecular identifier. Reads sharing molecular identifiers were discarded rather than binned into consensus sequences. MiTCR, set to a Q25 quality threshold and the strictest error-elimination algorithm, was used for CDR3 identification, clonotype clustering and error correction. A nonparametric unseen species model using Euler transformation provided a lower-bound estimate of total TCR beta diversity. TCRdb reprocessing: public reads trimmed at Q25 with fastp, clones called with MiXCR, in-frame beta chains kept. Rows are unified per CDR3 protein, each entry keeping the most common DNA and genes. The V and J calls follow TCRdb's processing rather than the paper's. The sample includes 2 million or so distinct CDR3 sequences, with approximately 50% observed a single time. The top ten hold 2.1% of the sample.

Sequencing input: blood. The chain employs TRBV7-2 and TRBJ2-7; 10 bases in the middle match TRBD2. The TCR originated in a middle-aged woman in good health. The nucleotide sequence is given as TGTGCCAGCAGACGGACTAGCGGTAACGAGCAGTACTTC. Translated, this is CASRRTSGNEQYF.